A single sample is the source of the 26 T cell receptor beta chains below, sequenced in a study of naive and memory T cell subsets. Both TRBC1 and TRBC2 were covered by a beta constant-region primer of two equimolar oligonucleotides. TCRdb processed the UMI-ligation and nested PCR reads anew with MiXCR; each CDR3 protein has one entry. This table has 140,000 to 150,000 distinct CDR3 sequences, about 17% appearing once. Sample: naive CD4+ T cells from blood. The receptors stem from a human donor in good health.

J is TRBJ2-1 and V is TRBV7-2; TRBD2 agrees at 7 bases. The CDR3 is 12 amino acids. J gave up 14 bases and V 5 bases, and 9 bases lay outside the gene matches. Per the germline V gene, CDR1 is SGHTA and CDR2 is FQGNSA. This CDR3 reads CASSPHAGDEFF. The DNA of the CDR3 is TGTGCCAGCAGCCCCCACGCGGGGGATGAGTTCTTC. The full variable domain, its missing parts supplied by reference TRBV7-2 and TRBJ2-1, is GAGVSQSPSNKVTEKGKDVELRCDPISGHTALYWYRQSLGQGLEFLIYFQGNSAPDKSGLPSDRFSAERTGGSVSTLTIQRTQQEDSAVYLCASSPHAGDEFFGPGTRLTVL.

V and J are TRBV3-1 and TRBJ1-1; the D is unclear. The CDR3 contains 16 residues. V lost 2 bases and J 0 bases, leaving 13 bases between the germline ends. The germline CDR1 and CDR2 sequences are LGHDT and YNNKEL (reference sequence). The CDR3 DNA follows: TGTGCCAGCAGCCAAATGGTCGGCAGAGTGAACACTGAAGCTTTCTTT. Its translation is CASSQMVGRVNTEAFF.

This chain uses TRBV7-2 with TRBJ1-5, with 7 positions matching TRBD1. Looked up from germline, CDR1 is SGHTA and CDR2 is FQGNSA. V trimming: 6 bases; J trimming: 0 bases; junction bases outside the gene matches: 5. This CDR3 is 15 amino acids long. CDR3 coding DNA: TGTGCCAGCAGTCCCAGACAGGGTAGCAATCAGCCCCAGCATTTT. It codes for CASSPRQGSNQPQHF. The variable domain in full, with the rest retrieved from reference TRBV7-2 and TRBJ1-5, is GAGVSQSPSNKVTEKGKDVELRCDPISGHTALYWYRQSLGQGLEFLIYFQGNSAPDKSGLPSDRFSAERTGGSVSTLTIQRTQQEDSAVYLCASSPRQGSNQPQHFGDGTRLSIL.

V is TRBV20-1 and J is TRBJ1-5; D call uncertain. Per germline, CDR1 DFQATT and CDR2 SNEGSKA (reference sequence). Trimming took 2 bases from V and 7 from J, leaving 18 bases between them. The CDR3 is made up of 15 amino acids. The CDR3 here is CSARQAGSLGQPQHF. The CDR3 DNA sequence: TGCAGTGCTAGACAAGCGGGGTCCCTAGGACAGCCCCAGCATTTT.

This clonotype appeared many times. V gene TRBV10-3 combines with J gene TRBJ2-5; D possibly corresponds to TRBD1 (5 bases). The CDR3 spans 13 residues. V lost 3 bases and J lost 5, with 10 bases in between. The germline gives CDR1 ENHRY, CDR2 SYGVKD. The CDR3 reads CAISDSGMETQYF. As DNA, the CDR3 is TGTGCCATCAGTGACTCAGGGATGGAGACCCAGTACTTC.

V gene TRBV12-3 or TRBV12-4 combines with J gene TRBJ2-4; D may be TRBD1 (5 bases). Deletions cut 1 base from V and 6 bases from J, with 7 bases between. The CDR3 is 13 amino acids. The CDR3 loop is CASSLETVNIQYF. The CDR3 region has the DNA TGTGCCAGCAGTTTAGAGACAGTAAACATTCAGTACTTC.

This clonotype was detected a few times. The chain combines TRBV6-5 with TRBJ2-7; maybe TRBD1 (6 bases). The V end lost 0 bases, the J end lost 0 bases, and 12 bases lay between the germline ends. The CDR3 length is 16 residues. In germline, CDR1 is MNHEY, CDR2 SVGAGI. CDR3 region: CASSYSGTRSSYEQYF. The CDR3 bases are TGTGCCAGCAGTTACTCCGGGACAAGGAGCTCCTACGAGCAGTACTTC.

This clonotype has just a few counts. The chain couples TRBV7-8 to TRBJ2-3; 9 positions match TRBD2. The CDR3 loop spans 17 amino acids. Unmatched junction bases numbered 10, after V lost 5 bases and J lost 1 base. From germline, CDR1 is SGHVS and CDR2 FQNEAQ. Written as DNA, the CDR3 is TGTGCCAGCAGCATCGGAAGCGGGAGGTCTGGCACAGATACGCAGTATTTT. Translating it yields CASSIGSGRSGTDTQYF.

This clonotype has only a few counts. The rearrangement uses TRBV7-2 and TRBJ2-7; D possibly matches TRBD1 or TRBD2 (5 bases each). Trimming stripped 5 bases from V and 0 bases from J, with 17 bases between. The length of the CDR3 is 16 residues. Germline CDR1 and CDR2: SGHTA and FQGNSA. CDR3 nucleotide sequence: TGTGCCAGCAGCCGGACGGGGCGAAGAAGCTCCTACGAGCAGTACTTC. Its translation: CASSRTGRRSSYEQYF.

The sample holds one count of this clonotype. A read error is possible here, since a much larger clone lies one base away. This rearrangement joins TRBV11-2 to TRBJ2-7; 8 bases are shared with TRBD2. The CDR3 runs 15 residues. Germline V CDR1 and CDR2: SGHAT, FQNNGV. Trimming took 5 bases from V and 1 from J; bases not matched to a gene: 7. The chain's CDR3 is CASSTIAGRSYEQYF. CDR3 bases: TGTGCCAGCAGCACCATAGCGGGAAGATCCTACGAGCAGTACTTC.

The rearrangement joins TRBV5-1 to TRBJ2-7; the D is unclear. CDR1 and CDR2 (germline): SGHRS, YFSETQ. Trimming shortened V by 1 base and J by 0 bases, and 11 bases separated the two germline ends. The CDR3 runs 15 residues. The CDR3, as DNA: TGCGCCAGCAGCTTGTCTGGGGTTATCTCCTACGAGCAGTACTTC. This sequence encodes CASSLSGVISYEQYF. Based on the CDR3 plus reference TRBV5-1 and TRBJ2-7, the full variable domain is KAGVTQTPRYLIKTRGQQVTLSCSPISGHRSVSWYQQTPGQGLQFLFEYFSETQRNKGNFPGRFSGRQFSNSRSEMNVSTLELGDSALYLCASSLSGVISYEQYFGPGTRLTVT.

This chain joins TRBV18 and TRBJ1-5; D not certain. Trimming left V 0 bases short and J 4 bases short, with 10 bases between. The CDR3 contains 15 residues. Germline CDR1 and CDR2: KGHSH and LQKENI. The CDR3, as DNA: TGTGCCAGCTCACCACCGGGCGGATTGAATCAGCCCCAGCATTTT. This sequence encodes CASSPPGGLNQPQHF.

This clonotype has a single count. This chain joins TRBV5-1 and TRBJ2-5; D is undetermined. Trimming took 4 bases from V and 3 from J, leaving 10 bases between them. The germline CDR1 and CDR2 sequences are SGHRS and YFSETQ. This CDR3 has 13 amino acids. The CDR3 loop is CASSPGPEETQYF. The DNA of the CDR3 is TGCGCCAGCAGCCCCGGGCCCGAAGAGACCCAGTACTTC.

This clonotype has just a few counts. The chain carries TRBV6-1 and TRBJ2-1; 10 nucleotides match TRBD1. Trimming removed 4 bases from V and 10 bases from J; junction bases left unmatched: 10. This CDR3 spans 15 amino acids. CDR1 is MNHNS and CDR2 is SASEGT in the germline V gene. CDR3 coding DNA: TGTGCCAGCAGTGCCGGGACAGGGGCTTCCAGGGAGCAGTTCTTC. Its translation: CASSAGTGASREQFF.

This clonotype has just a few counts. The rearrangement links TRBV5-5 to TRBJ2-1; 8 bases line up with TRBD1. V gave up 5 bases and J gave up 4 bases; unmatched junction bases: 8. The CDR3 consists of 15 residues. Germline V lookup: CDR1 SGHKS, CDR2 YYEKEE (reference sequence). Here the CDR3 DNA reads TGTGCCAGCAGACTGACGACAGGGGAGTACAATGAGCAGTTCTTC. Amino acids: CASRLTTGEYNEQFF. The full variable domain, with the rest looked up from reference TRBV5-5 and TRBJ2-1, is DAGVTQSPTHLIKTRGQQVTLRCSPISGHKSVSWYQQVLGQGPQFIFQYYEKEERGRGNFPDRFSARQFPNYSSELNVNALLLGDSALYLCASRLTTGEYNEQFFGPGTRLTVL.

This clonotype was counted only a few times. This chain joins TRBV4-3 and TRBJ2-3; tentative D call: TRBD1 (6 bases). Between the trimmed V and J ends, which lost 0 bases and 6 bases, there was a span of 13 bases. In germline, CDR1 is LGHNA, CDR2 YSLEER. CDR3 size: 15 residues. CDR3 sequence reads: CASSQDNTGWDTQYF. For the CDR3, the DNA is TGCGCCAGCAGCCAAGATAATACAGGGTGGGATACGCAGTATTTT.

V is TRBV20-1 and J is TRBJ2-1, with D possibly TRBD2 on 6 matching bases. Between the trimmed V and J ends, which lost 4 bases and 0 bases, there was a span of 13 bases. CDR3 size: 15 residues. Per the germline V gene, CDR1 is DFQATT and CDR2 is SNEGSKA (reference sequence). This chain's CDR3 is CSATGAGRSYNEQFF. The CDR3 bases are TGCAGTGCTACAGGCGCGGGACGCTCCTACAATGAGCAGTTCTTC.

This sequence joins TRBV6-1 and TRBJ1-2; TRBD1 is a possible D gene (6 bases). Germline CDR1 MNHNS, CDR2 SASEGT. V lost 5 bases to trimming and J lost 2 bases, with 9 bases between them. This CDR3 has 13 residues. The CDR3 DNA reads as TGTGCCAGCAGTAGGACAGTGAACTATGGCTACACCTTC. Its protein is CASSRTVNYGYTF.

The chain links TRBV7-2 to TRBJ2-3, with 10 bases identical to TRBD2. V was pared by 2 bases and J by 4 bases, with 6 bases of the junction left unmatched. There are 16 residues in the CDR3. From germline, CDR1 is SGHTA and CDR2 FQGNSA. As DNA, the CDR3 is TGTGCCAGCAGCTTAAGCCTAGCGGGAGCAGCAGATACGCAGTATTTT. Translated, it gives CASSLSLAGAADTQYF.

The chain employs TRBV2 and TRBJ1-5, with D perhaps matching TRBD1 (5 bases). Germline V gene lookup returns CDR1 SNHLY and CDR2 FYNNEI. V was trimmed by 6 bases and J by 2 bases, leaving 14 bases between them. The CDR3 has 15 residues. The CDR3 region has the DNA TGTGCCAGCAGCCCGAGGGGCCATGGCAATCAGCCCCAGCATTTT. It specifies CASSPRGHGNQPQHF.

This clonotype has only a few counts. This sequence joins TRBV6-6 and TRBJ2-7; 9 bases line up with TRBD1. The germline gives CDR1 MNHNY, CDR2 SVGAGI (reference sequence). The trim removed 0 bases at V and 4 bases at J, leaving 4 bases unmatched. The CDR3 is made up of 15 amino acids. The CDR3 spells CASSYSGTGRYEQYF. CDR3 DNA: TGTGCCAGCAGTTACTCGGGGACAGGGCGATACGAGCAGTACTTC.

This clonotype was seen a few times. The gene calls are TRBV7-6 and TRBJ2-1; 7 nucleotides match TRBD1. The CDR3 totals 14 residues. Germline V gene sequence: CDR1 SGHVS, CDR2 FNYEAQ. After removal of 2 bases from V and 4 bases from J, the junction contained 2 bases not matched to a gene. This CDR3 reads CASSLRQGYNEQFF. The CDR3 DNA reads TGTGCCAGCAGCTTACGACAGGGTTACAATGAGCAGTTCTTC.

This clonotype was observed a handful of times. The gene calls are TRBV4-1 and TRBJ1-1; D remains ambiguous. The CDR3 contains 14 residues. Trimming shortened V by 0 bases and J by 1 base, and 6 bases separated the two germline ends. Germline assignment: CDR1 MGHRA and CDR2 YSYEKL. The DNA for the CDR3 is TGCGCCAGCAGCCAAGATACACGGAACACTGAAGCTTTCTTT. The encoded protein is CASSQDTRNTEAFF.

This clonotype was seen at least ten times. V gene TRBV14 combines with J gene TRBJ2-5; no clear D gene. This CDR3 region has 13 residues. V was clipped by 0 bases and J by 4 bases, with 6 bases between them. Germline V gene data show CDR1 as SGHDN and CDR2 as FVKESK. CDR3 DNA sequence: TGTGCCAGCAGCCAAGATTCGCTAGAGACCCAGTACTTC. It codes for CASSQDSLETQYF.

This chain connects TRBV6-2 or TRBV6-3 to TRBJ2-1, with 7 bases aligning to TRBD1. There are 15 residues in the CDR3. The V gene's germline CDR1 is MNHEY and CDR2 SVGEGT. V dropped 3 bases and J dropped 4; count of bases not matched to a gene: 6. The CDR3 nucleotides read TGTGCCAGCAGTTATTTTGGGACAGAATACAATGAGCAGTTCTTC. Protein product: CASSYFGTEYNEQFF.

V usage is TRBV6-5 and J usage is TRBJ1-2; 9 nucleotides agree with TRBD1. V gave up 0 bases and J gave up 2 bases; unmatched junction bases: 4. The CDR3 sequence is 16 residues long. The germline gives CDR1 MNHEY, CDR2 SVGAGI. The CDR3 region is CASSYSGQGSNYGYTF. The CDR3 DNA reads TGTGCCAGCAGTTACTCCGGACAGGGGTCAAACTATGGCTACACCTTC.